This T cell receptor (beta chain) was recovered during a study of T cells in tuberculosis. Study-wide context: This South African cohort compared adolescents with or without latent tuberculosis against adults with active tuberculosis. Regarding the study as a whole: Samples were chosen by availability of cryopreserved specimens.

Comment on this clone: Its antigen is currently unknown.

Time point reported: new active TB diagnosis, blood taken before or within 7 days of starting treatment. Using immunoSEQ multiplex PCR, the repertoire was profiled, and TCRdb retains in-frame clones only, with some absent. The data show 30,000 to 35,000 clones, 91% seen once. The TCR comes from an adult with tuberculosis. The source material was PBMCs, sampled at tuberculosis diagnosis.

CDR3 in DNA: TGTGCCAGCAGTTATATGGCAGGGACAGATACGCAGTATTTT. It is translated as CASSYMAGTDTQYF. The rearrangement joins TRBV6-5 to TRBJ2-3, with TRBD1 as a possible D gene (5 bases). Germline lookup yields CDR1 MNHEY and CDR2 SVGAGI. The CDR3 is 14 amino acids. V gave up 3 bases and J gave up 3 bases, with 10 bases separating them.